These 12 T cell receptor beta chains share one sample of origin, sequenced in a study of technical replicates of blood from a handful of donors. Generated by immunoSEQ multiplex PCR, the TCRdb table keeps only in-frame clones and is missing some. The profile shows over 70,000 clones, around nine tenths of them singletons. Sequenced input: PBMCs. Receptors originate from a human donor in good health. Some clones in this sample may be carry-over from other donors' samples.

This rearrangement joins TRBV7-8 to TRBJ1-6; 10 bases line up with TRBD1. CDR1 is SGHVS and CDR2 is FQNEAQ in the germline V gene. V dropped 4 bases and J dropped 9; count of bases not matched to a gene: 15. The CDR3 runs to 18 residues. CDR3 sequence reads: CASSSTGTGATGVSPLHF. The CDR3 DNA reads as TGTGCCAGCAGCTCAACCGGGACAGGGGCAACGGGGGTTTCACCCCTCCACTTT.

The chain uses TRBV7-9 and TRBJ1-2; 7 bases agree with TRBD1. This CDR3 has 14 amino acids. Trimming took 5 bases from V and 12 from J; bases not matched to a gene: 15. CDR1 and CDR2 from the germline V gene are SEHNR and FQNEAQ (reference sequence). The CDR3 loop is CASSAFGQAFYDTF. DNA for the CDR3: TGTGCCAGCAGCGCATTCGGACAGGCATTCTATGACACCTTC.

The chain links TRBV6-1 to TRBJ2-5; D might be TRBD2 (6 bases). CDR1 MNHNS and CDR2 SASEGT come from the germline V gene. The ends were cut back, 4 bases at V and 5 bases at J, with 17 bases in the middle. There are 15 residues in the CDR3. The CDR3: CASSAREAGLETQYF. The CDR3, as DNA: TGTGCCAGCAGTGCCAGGGAGGCGGGACTGGAGACCCAGTACTTC.

The rearrangement links TRBV19 to TRBJ1-1, with a tentative D call TRBD1 (6 bases). The CDR3 spans 13 residues. Germline loops: CDR1 LNHDA, CDR2 SQIVND (reference sequence). Between the trimmed V and J ends, which lost 4 bases and 3 bases, there was a span of 9 bases. The chain's CDR3 is CASSTPGDTEAFF. The CDR3 DNA is TGTGCCAGTAGTACCCCAGGGGACACTGAAGCTTTCTTT.

The chain carries TRBV9 and TRBJ2-7; 7 bases match TRBD2. Germline V gives CDR1 SGDLS, CDR2 YYNGEE. V shed 0 bases, J shed 0 bases, and the junction held 6 bases outside the gene matches. CDR3 size: 16 residues. This chain's CDR3 is CASSVAGGGSSYEQYF. The CDR3 DNA reads TGTGCCAGCAGCGTAGCGGGCGGGGGATCCTCCTACGAGCAGTACTTC.

The chain links TRBV19 to TRBJ1-2; 9 nucleotides agree with TRBD1. Trimming cost V 2 bases and J 2 bases; bases outside gene matches: 12. This CDR3 has 18 amino acids. Germline-derived CDR1 and CDR2 are LNHDA and SQIVND (reference sequence). Written as DNA, the CDR3 is TGTGCCAGTAGTATACTGTATTTCGGACAGGGGAAAAACTATGGCTACACCTTC. As protein: CASSILYFGQGKNYGYTF.

The chain links TRBV9 to TRBJ2-7; 9 bases match TRBD2. With 0 bases clipped from V and 4 bases from J, the junction kept 8 bases outside the gene matches. Germline V gene lookup returns CDR1 SGDLS and CDR2 YYNGEE. This CDR3 is built from 16 residues. The CDR3 nucleotides read TGTGCCAGCAGCGTAGCTGCGGGAGGGCCCTATTACGAGCAGTACTTC. Translation: CASSVAAGGPYYEQYF. Together with reference TRBV9 and TRBJ2-7, the CDR3 gives the full variable domain: DSGVTQTPKHLITATGQRVTLRCSPRSGDLSVYWYQQSLDQGLQFLIQYYNGEERAKGNILERFSAQQFPDLHSELNLSSLELGDSALYFCASSVAAGGPYYEQYFGPGTRLTVT.

The CDR3 nucleotides read TGTGCCAGCAGCTTGGGGCGGGACACTGAAGCTTTCTTT. Its protein is CASSLGRDTEAFF. The rearrangement joins TRBV5-8 to TRBJ1-1, with D uncertain. This CDR3 has 13 amino acids. Trimming stripped 0 bases from V and 3 bases from J, with 6 bases between. Germline-derived CDR1 and CDR2 are SGHTS and YDEGEE.

This clone has just one count. J is TRBJ2-5 and V is TRBV20-1; TRBD1 might be the D (6 bases). Germline CDR1 DFQATT, CDR2 SNEGSKA (reference sequence). This CDR3 is built from 11 residues. With 3 bases removed from V and 9 bases from J, the gap between germline ends came to 11 bases. The chain's CDR3 is CSASPTGPQYF. Written as DNA, the CDR3 is TGCAGTGCTAGCCCCACAGGGCCCCAGTACTTC.

The rearrangement joins TRBV5-8 to TRBJ2-7, with 8 bases matching TRBD1. The J segment lost 5 bases and the V segment lost 4 bases, leaving 8 bases of the junction unmatched. CDR1 and CDR2 from the germline V gene are SGHTS and YDEGEE. The CDR3 has 14 residues. The CDR3 here is CASSPGQGSHEQYF. DNA for the CDR3: TGTGCCAGCAGCCCCGGACAGGGTTCCCACGAGCAGTACTTC.

The chain joins TRBV6-5 to TRBJ2-2; 9 bases fit TRBD1. CDR1 and CDR2 from the germline V gene are MNHEY and SVGAGI. CDR3 length equals 15 residues. Losses at the gene ends were 6 bases for V and 7 bases for J; bases not matched to a gene: 9. CDR3 protein: CASRTTGGGNGELFF. The DNA for the CDR3 is TGTGCCAGCAGGACGACAGGGGGAGGGAACGGGGAGCTGTTTTTT.

The table lists this clone with a count of one. V usage is TRBV6-5 and J usage is TRBJ2-7; weak D call: TRBD1 (6 bases). Germline V lookup: CDR1 MNHEY, CDR2 SVGAGI. V was trimmed by 4 bases and J by 6 bases, leaving 16 bases between them. The CDR3 covers 14 residues. The CDR3 DNA reads as TGTGCCAGCAGTTCCGGGGACATCCTTGGCGAGCAGTACTTC. As protein: CASSSGDILGEQYF.